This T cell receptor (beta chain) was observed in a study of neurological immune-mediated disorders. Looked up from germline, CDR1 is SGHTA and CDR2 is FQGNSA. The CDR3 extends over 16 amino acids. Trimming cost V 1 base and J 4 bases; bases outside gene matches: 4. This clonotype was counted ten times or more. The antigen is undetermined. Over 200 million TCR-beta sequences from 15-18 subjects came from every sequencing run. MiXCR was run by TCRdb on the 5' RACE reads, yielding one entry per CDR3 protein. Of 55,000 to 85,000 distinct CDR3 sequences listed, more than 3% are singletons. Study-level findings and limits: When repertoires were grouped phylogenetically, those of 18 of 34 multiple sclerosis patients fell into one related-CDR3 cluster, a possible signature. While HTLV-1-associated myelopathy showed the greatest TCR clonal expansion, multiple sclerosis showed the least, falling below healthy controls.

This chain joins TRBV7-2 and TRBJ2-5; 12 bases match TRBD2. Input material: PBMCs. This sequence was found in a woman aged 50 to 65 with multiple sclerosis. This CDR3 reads CASSLVLAGGSETQYF. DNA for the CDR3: TGTGCCAGCAGCTTAGTTCTAGCGGGAGGGTCAGAGACCCAGTACTTC.